This is a list of T cell receptor beta chains from one sample in a study of T cells in Graves' hyperthyroidism and ophthalmopathy. MiXCR was run by TCRdb on the multiplex PCR reads, yielding one entry per CDR3 protein. Of about 320,000 distinct CDR3 sequences in the sample, around 16% are singletons; the top ten hold around 33%. Sequenced material: blood. The receptors were sampled from a man between 25 and 39 years old with Graves' hyperthyroidism. The CDR3 runs from the conserved cysteine through the conserved F or W. Fields, in order: V gene, J gene, CDR3 protein.

>TRBV6-1|TRBJ1-5
CATCQRHTDYNQPQHF
>TRBV7-3|TRBJ2-1
CASSPGARGGEQFF
>TRBV19|TRBJ1-1
CATQDGLENTEAFF
>TRBV20-1|TRBJ2-1
CSAKQGAYEQFF
>TRBV10-1|TRBJ1-2
CASSPVRDYGYTF
>TRBV30|TRBJ1-6
CAWSSRQNSPLHF
>TRBV28|TRBJ1-3
CASSYLGEGNTIYF
>TRBV19|TRBJ2-2
CASSMAGGYGELFF
>TRBV4-1|TRBJ1-4
CASSQDSRGVEKLFF
>TRBV5-1|TRBJ2-7
CASSLELAGGLDEQYF
>TRBV6-2/TRBV6-3|TRBJ2-3
CASTSVGWDTQYF
>TRBV12-3/TRBV12-4|TRBJ1-2
CASSFVGSYGYTF
>TRBV7-9|TRBJ2-2
CASSPPGPLNTGELFF
>TRBV7-6|TRBJ1-1
CASSLARSGLMNTEAFF
>TRBV6-2/TRBV6-3|TRBJ2-4
CASRPTGAKNIQYF
>TRBV6-1|TRBJ2-5
CATAGGRALETQYF
>TRBV12-3/TRBV12-4|TRBJ2-7
CASSQQTLYEQYF
>TRBV28|TRBJ2-1
CASSSPSSGRDNEQFF
>TRBV12-3/TRBV12-4|TRBJ1-4
CTGRDDRTTNEKLFF
>TRBV12-3/TRBV12-4|TRBJ2-2
CASSPTGDAGELFF
>TRBV20-1|TRBJ2-3
CSAGQGADTQYF
>TRBV5-1|TRBJ2-5
CASSLDHSTQETQYF
>TRBV20-1|TRBJ2-3
CSAHPYDRGGRADTQYF
>TRBV7-9|TRBJ2-7
CASSLGRIVENEQYF
>TRBV2|TRBJ2-1
CASSDSGRHNEQFF
>TRBV7-9|TRBJ1-2
CASSPGGPGYTF
>TRBV3-1|TRBJ1-2
CASSGRSTGNRGYTF
>TRBV15|TRBJ1-6
CATSSRRGKTSYNSPLHF
>TRBV13|TRBJ2-7
CASSLGRRGRRYEQYF
>TRBV28|TRBJ1-5
CASRNRQGRQPQHF
>TRBV5-5|TRBJ2-3
CASSLFQTSTDTQYF
>TRBV12-3/TRBV12-4|TRBJ2-5
CASSLEDSNFNQETQYF
>TRBV9|TRBJ2-5
CASSVVDRETQYF
>TRBV6-2/TRBV6-3|TRBJ2-2
CASSLGLGTNTGELFF
>TRBV28|TRBJ2-7
CASSLHTQVAPYEQYF
>TRBV11-2|TRBJ2-2
CASSITGTGDDNPLTGELFF
>TRBV12-3/TRBV12-4|TRBJ2-1
CASSLGRRSYNEQFF
>TRBV5-1|TRBJ2-7
CASSSDGRSYEQYF
>TRBV27|TRBJ2-2
CASSWKGIAGELFF
>TRBV5-5|TRBJ2-1
CASNPVGAGPPNEQFF
>TRBV29-1|TRBJ2-3
CSALGIRVGTDTQYF
>TRBV28|TRBJ2-7
CASPGRGGSYEQYF
>TRBV7-2|TRBJ2-3
CASSFQPGGADTQYF
>TRBV7-2|TRBJ2-1
CASSLDRGLVEQFF
>TRBV27|TRBJ2-3
CATSGDSGDTQYF
>TRBV27|TRBJ1-2
CASSSPGGGGYTF
>TRBV5-6|TRBJ2-7
CASSLTTGVNEQYF
>TRBV9|TRBJ1-1
CASSRTGGYMNTEAFF
>TRBV3-1|TRBJ1-6
CASSIGSYNSPLHF
>TRBV19|TRBJ1-4
CASNVDRDGKLFF
>TRBV5-8|TRBJ2-5
CATTHRLVETQYF
>TRBV4-1|TRBJ2-7
CASSPHRTGGFGDEQYF
>TRBV7-2|TRBJ2-7
CASSPRHSRSYEQYF
>TRBV14|TRBJ1-2
CASSQEAHLYGYTF
>TRBV7-2|TRBJ1-2
CASSYNRDADGYTF
>TRBV2|TRBJ2-7
CASSPRGTGTYEQYF
>TRBV27|TRBJ2-5
CASSPKSGQETQYF
>TRBV7-9|TRBJ2-5
CASSRINRGETQYF